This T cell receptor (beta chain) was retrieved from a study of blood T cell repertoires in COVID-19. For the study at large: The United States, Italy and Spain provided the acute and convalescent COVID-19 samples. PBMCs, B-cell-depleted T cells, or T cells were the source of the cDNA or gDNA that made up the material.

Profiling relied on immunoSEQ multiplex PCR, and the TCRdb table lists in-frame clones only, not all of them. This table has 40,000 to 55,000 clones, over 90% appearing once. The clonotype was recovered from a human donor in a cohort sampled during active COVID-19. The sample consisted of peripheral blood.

CDR3 region: CASSSVWGQNTGELFF. The CDR3 nucleotides read TGTGCCAGCAGCTCTGTTTGGGGACAGAACACCGGGGAGCTGTTTTTT. The chain employs TRBV11-2 and TRBJ2-2; weak D call: TRBD1 (6 bases). The CDR3 is made up of 16 amino acids. CDR1 and CDR2 from the germline V gene are SGHAT and FQNNGV. The germline V and J ends were trimmed by 4 bases and 1 base, with 13 bases remaining between them.